Below, one TCR beta chain is given with its context. The data originate from a study of monozygotic twins with inflammatory bowel disease. Germline-derived CDR1 and CDR2 are SGHTA and FQGNSA. This CDR3 has 17 amino acids. TCRdb re-analyzed the 5' RACE reads; it lists each CDR3 protein once, without DNA. This table holds approximately 400,000 distinct CDR3 sequences. The sequenced sample consisted of blood. The chain links TRBV7-2 to TRBJ1-1; the D gene TCRdb calls, TRBD1, cannot be checked with no DNA. This receptor was identified in a human donor with ulcerative colitis or Crohn's disease, or a healthy co-twin of an affected twin (not recorded which). The CDR3 loop is CASSLVGARGGNTEAFF.